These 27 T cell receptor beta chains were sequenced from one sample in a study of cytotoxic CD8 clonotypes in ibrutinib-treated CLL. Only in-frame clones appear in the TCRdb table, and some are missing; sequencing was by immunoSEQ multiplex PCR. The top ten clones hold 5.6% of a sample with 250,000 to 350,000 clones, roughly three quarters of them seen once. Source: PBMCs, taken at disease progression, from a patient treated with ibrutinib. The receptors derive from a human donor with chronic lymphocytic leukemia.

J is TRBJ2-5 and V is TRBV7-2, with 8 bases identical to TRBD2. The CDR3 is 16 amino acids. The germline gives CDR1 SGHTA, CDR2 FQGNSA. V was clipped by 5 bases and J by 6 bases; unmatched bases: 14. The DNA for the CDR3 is TGTGCCAGCAGCAAAATAGCCGGGGGGGGTCCGCAGACCCAGTACTTC. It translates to CASSKIAGGGPQTQYF.

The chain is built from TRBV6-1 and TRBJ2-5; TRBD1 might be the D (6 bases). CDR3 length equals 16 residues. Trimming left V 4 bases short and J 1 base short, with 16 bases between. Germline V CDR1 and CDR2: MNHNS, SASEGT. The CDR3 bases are TGTGCCAGCAGTGGGCAACGACAGGAGTTCCAAGAGACCCAGTACTTC. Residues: CASSGQRQEFQETQYF.

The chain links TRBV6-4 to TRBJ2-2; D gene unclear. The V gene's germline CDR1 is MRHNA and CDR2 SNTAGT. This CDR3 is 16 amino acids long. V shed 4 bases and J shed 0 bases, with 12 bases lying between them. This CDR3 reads CASSALGLPNTGELFF. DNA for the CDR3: TGTGCCAGCAGTGCCCTCGGTCTACCGAACACCGGGGAGCTGTTTTTT.

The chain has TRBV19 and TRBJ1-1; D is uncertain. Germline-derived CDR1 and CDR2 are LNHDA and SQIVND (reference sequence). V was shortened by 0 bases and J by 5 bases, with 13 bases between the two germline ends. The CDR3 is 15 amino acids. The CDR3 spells CASSIDPSRETEAFF. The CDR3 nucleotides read TGTGCCAGTAGTATAGATCCAAGTCGTGAGACTGAAGCTTTCTTT.

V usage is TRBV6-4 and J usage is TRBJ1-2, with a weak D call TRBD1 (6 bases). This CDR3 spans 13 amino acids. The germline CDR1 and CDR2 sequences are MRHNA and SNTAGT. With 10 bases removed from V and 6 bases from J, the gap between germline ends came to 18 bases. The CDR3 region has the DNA TGTGCCACCCCTGGGGGGGGGCCAGATGGCTACACCTTC. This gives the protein CATPGGGPDGYTF.

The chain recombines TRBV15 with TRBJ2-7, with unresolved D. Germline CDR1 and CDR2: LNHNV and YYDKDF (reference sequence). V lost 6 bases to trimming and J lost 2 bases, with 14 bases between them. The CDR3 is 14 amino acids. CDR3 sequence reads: CATSSRVPPYEQYF. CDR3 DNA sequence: TGTGCCACCAGTTCCCGGGTCCCCCCCTACGAGCAGTACTTC.

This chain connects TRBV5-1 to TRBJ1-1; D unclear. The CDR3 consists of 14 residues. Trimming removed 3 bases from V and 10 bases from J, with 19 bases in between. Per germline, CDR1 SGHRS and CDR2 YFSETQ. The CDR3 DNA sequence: TGCGCCAGCAGCTCCATAAGACCGGGTGACGGAGCTTTCTTT. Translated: CASSSIRPGDGAFF. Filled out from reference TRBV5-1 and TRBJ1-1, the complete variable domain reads KAGVTQTPRYLIKTRGQQVTLSCSPISGHRSVSWYQQTPGQGLQFLFEYFSETQRNKGNFPGRFSGRQFSNSRSEMNVSTLELGDSALYLCASSSIRPGDGAFFGQGTRLTVV.

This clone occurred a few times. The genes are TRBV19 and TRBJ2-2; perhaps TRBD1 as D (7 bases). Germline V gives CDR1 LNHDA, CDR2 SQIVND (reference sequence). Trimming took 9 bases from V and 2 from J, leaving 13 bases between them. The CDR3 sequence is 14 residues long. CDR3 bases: TGTGCCAGGAGGAGGGACAGAAACACCGGGGAGCTGTTTTTT. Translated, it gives CARRRDRNTGELFF.

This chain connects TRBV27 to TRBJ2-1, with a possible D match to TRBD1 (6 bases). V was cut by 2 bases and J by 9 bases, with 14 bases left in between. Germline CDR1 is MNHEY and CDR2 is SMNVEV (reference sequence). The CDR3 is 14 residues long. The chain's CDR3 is CASSLRPQGTEQFF. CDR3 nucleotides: TGTGCCAGCAGTTTACGCCCCCAGGGGACTGAGCAGTTCTTC.

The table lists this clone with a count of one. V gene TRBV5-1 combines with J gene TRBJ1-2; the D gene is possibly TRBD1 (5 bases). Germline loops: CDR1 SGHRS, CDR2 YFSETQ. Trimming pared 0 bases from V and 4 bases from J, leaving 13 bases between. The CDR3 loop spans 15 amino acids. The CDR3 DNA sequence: TGCGCCAGCAGCTTGGCCTCCAGGGTGGGCTATGGCTACACCTTC. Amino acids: CASSLASRVGYGYTF.

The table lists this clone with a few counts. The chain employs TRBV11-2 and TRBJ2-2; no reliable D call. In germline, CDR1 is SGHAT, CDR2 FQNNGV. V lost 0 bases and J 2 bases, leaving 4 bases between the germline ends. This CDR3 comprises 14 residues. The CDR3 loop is CASSLDLNTGELFF. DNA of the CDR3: TGTGCCAGCAGCTTAGATCTTAACACCGGGGAGCTGTTTTTT. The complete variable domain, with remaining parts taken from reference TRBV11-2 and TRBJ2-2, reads EAGVAQSPRYKIIEKRQSVAFWCNPISGHATLYWYQQILGQGPKLLIQFQNNGVVDDSQLPKDRFSAERLKGVDSTLKIQPAKLEDSAVYLCASSLDLNTGELFFGEGSRLTVL.

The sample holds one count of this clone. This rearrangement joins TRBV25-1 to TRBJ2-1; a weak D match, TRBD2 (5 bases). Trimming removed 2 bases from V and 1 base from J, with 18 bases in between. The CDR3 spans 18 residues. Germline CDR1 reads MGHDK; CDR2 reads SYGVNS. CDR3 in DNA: TGTGCCAGCAGTGAAATCCTTCCCGGACTTGGATCCTACAATGAGCAGTTCTTC. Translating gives CASSEILPGLGSYNEQFF.

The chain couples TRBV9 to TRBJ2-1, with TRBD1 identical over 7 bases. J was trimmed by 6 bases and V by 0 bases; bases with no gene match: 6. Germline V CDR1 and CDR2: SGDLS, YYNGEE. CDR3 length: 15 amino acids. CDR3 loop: CASSVDARTGNEQFF. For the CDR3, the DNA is TGTGCCAGCAGCGTAGACGCAAGGACAGGCAATGAGCAGTTCTTC.

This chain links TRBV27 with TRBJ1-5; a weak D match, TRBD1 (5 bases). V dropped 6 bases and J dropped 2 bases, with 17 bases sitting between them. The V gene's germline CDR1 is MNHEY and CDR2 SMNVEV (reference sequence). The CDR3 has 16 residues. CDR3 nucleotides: TGTGCCAGCAGACAAGAAGCAGGGCCGGGCAATCAGCCCCAGCATTTT. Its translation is CASRQEAGPGNQPQHF.

The CDR3 sequence is CASSSTGGGYNEQFF. For the CDR3, the DNA is TGTGCCAGTAGTTCTACAGGGGGTGGTTACAATGAGCAGTTCTTC. V is TRBV19 and J is TRBJ2-1; 8 nucleotides agree with TRBD1. CDR3 length: 15 residues. Germline trimming cut 5 bases from V and 4 bases from J; bases unmatched to any gene: 7. Germline V gene data show CDR1 as LNHDA and CDR2 as SQIVND (reference sequence).

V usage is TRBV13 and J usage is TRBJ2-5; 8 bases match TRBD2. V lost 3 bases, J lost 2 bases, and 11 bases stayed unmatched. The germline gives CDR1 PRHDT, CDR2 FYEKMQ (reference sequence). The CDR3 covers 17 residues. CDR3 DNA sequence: TGTGCCAGCAGCTTTCGACTTAGCGGGGTGATACAAGAGACCCAGTACTTC. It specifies CASSFRLSGVIQETQYF.

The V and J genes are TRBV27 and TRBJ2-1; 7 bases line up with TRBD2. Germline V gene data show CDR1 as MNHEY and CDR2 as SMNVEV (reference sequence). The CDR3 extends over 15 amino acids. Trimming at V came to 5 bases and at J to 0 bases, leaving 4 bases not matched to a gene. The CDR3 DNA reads TGTGCCAGCAGTCGGCGGGGGAGCTCCTACAATGAGCAGTTCTTC. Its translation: CASSRRGSSYNEQFF.

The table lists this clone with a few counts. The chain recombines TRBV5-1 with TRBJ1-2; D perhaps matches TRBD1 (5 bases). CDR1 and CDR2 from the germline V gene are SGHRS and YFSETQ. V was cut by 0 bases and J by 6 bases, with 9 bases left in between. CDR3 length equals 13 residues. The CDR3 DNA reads TGCGCCAGCAGCTTGGCGGCAGGGAATGGCTACACCTTC. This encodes CASSLAAGNGYTF.

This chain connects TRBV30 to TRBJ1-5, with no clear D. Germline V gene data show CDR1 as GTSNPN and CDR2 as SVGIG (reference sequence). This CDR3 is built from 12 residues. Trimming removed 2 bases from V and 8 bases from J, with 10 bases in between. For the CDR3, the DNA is TGTGCCTGGAGTCTATCAAAGAAGCCCCAGCATTTT. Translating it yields CAWSLSKKPQHF.

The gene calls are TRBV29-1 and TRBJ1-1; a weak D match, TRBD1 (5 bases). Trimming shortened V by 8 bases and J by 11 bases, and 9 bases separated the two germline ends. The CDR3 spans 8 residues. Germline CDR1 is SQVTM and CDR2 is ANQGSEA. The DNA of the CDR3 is TGCAGCAACGAGGGGGCTTTCTTT. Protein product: CSNEGAFF. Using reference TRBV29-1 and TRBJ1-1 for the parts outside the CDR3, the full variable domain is SAVISQKPSRDICQRGTSLTIQCQVDSQVTMMFWYRQQPGQSLTLIATANQGSEATYESGFVIDKFPISRPNLTFSTLTVSNMSPEDSSIYLCSNEGAFFGQGTRLTVV.

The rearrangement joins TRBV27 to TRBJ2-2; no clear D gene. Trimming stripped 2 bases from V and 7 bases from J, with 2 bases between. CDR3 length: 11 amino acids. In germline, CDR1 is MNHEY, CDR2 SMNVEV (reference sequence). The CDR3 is CASSLNGELFF. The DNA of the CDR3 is TGTGCCAGCAGTTTAAACGGGGAGCTGTTTTTT.

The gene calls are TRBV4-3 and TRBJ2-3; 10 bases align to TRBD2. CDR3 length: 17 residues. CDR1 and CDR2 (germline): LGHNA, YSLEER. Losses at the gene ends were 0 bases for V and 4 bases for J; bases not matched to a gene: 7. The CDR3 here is CASSQEWLAGAADTQYF. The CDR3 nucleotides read TGCGCCAGCAGCCAAGAATGGCTAGCGGGAGCGGCAGATACGCAGTATTTT.

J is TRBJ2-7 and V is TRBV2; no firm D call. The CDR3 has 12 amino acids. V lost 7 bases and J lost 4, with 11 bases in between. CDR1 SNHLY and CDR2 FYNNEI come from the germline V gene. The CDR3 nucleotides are TGTGCCAGCAAGGGCACCCTATACGAGCAGTACTTC. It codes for CASKGTLYEQYF. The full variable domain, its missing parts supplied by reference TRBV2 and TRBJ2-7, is EPEVTQTPSHQVTQMGQEVILRCVPISNHLYFYWYRQILGQKVEFLVSFYNNEISEKSEIFDDQFSVERPDGSNFTLKIRSTKLEDSAMYFCASKGTLYEQYFGPGTRLTVT.

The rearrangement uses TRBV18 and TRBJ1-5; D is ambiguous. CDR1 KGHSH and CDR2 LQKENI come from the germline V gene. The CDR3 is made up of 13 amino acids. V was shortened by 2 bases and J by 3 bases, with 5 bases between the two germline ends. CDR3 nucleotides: TGTGCCAGCTCACCATCGGACAATCAGCCCCAGCATTTT. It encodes CASSPSDNQPQHF.

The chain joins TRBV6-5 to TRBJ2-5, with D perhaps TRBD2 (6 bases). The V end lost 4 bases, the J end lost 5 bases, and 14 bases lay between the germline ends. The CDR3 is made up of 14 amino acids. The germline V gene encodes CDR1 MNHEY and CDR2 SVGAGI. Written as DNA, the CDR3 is TGTGCCAGCAGTTCCCCGGGACTCCAGGAGACCCAGTACTTC. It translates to CASSSPGLQETQYF.

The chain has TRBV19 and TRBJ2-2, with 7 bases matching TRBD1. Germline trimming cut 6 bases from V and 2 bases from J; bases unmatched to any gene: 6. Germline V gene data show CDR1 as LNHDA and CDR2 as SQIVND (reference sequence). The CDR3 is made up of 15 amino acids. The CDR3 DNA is TGTGCCAGTAGACCCGGGACAGCCAACACCGGGGAGCTGTTTTTT. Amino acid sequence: CASRPGTANTGELFF.

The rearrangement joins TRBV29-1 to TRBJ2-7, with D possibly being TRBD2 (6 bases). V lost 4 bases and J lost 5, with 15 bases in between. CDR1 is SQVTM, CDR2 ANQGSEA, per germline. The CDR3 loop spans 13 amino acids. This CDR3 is CSVARRADDEQYF. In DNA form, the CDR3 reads TGCAGCGTTGCACGGAGGGCAGATGACGAGCAGTACTTC.